This section outlines one TCR beta chain sequence together with its context. The read finishes 3 residues shy of the CDR3 end, and the germline J gene is used to complete it. The data derive from a study of Tregs in tolerant kidney transplant recipients. V lost 7 bases and J lost 6, with 15 bases in between. This CDR3 has 13 residues. Germline V gives CDR1 SNHLY, CDR2 FYNNEI. Data came from immunoSEQ multiplex PCR; TCRdb stores just in-frame clones and leaves some out. The sample totals fewer than 35,000 clones. Sample: CD8+ T cells from blood, taken before the transplant. This clonotype was sampled from a human donor who received a combined kidney and bone marrow transplant. This chain joins TRBV2 and TRBJ1-1, with TRBD1 as a possible D gene (5 bases). The sequenced CDR3 bases are TGTGCCAGCACCCCGGCGGACACCCCTGAA. Translated, it gives CASTPADTPE. The whole CDR3 reads CASTPADTPEAFF.